Listed here is a single T cell receptor beta chain. The data were taken from a study of blood T cell repertoires in COVID-19. Here immunoSEQ multiplex PCR was the method, and the copy in TCRdb shows in-frame clones only, minus some. The data hold some 530,000 clones, with 88% observed a single time. The sample consisted of PBMCs or T cells enriched from blood (not recorded which). The TCR originated in an older woman who had recovered from COVID-19.

This CDR3 reads CASGGDSPGELFF. The CDR3 nucleotides read TGTGCTAGTGGTGGGGACAGCCCCGGGGAGCTGTTTTTT. The genes are TRBV12-5 and TRBJ2-2, with 7 bases matching TRBD1. The CDR3 loop spans 13 amino acids. Unmatched junction bases numbered 3, after V lost 5 bases and J lost 6 bases. Germline loops: CDR1 LGHNT, CDR2 FRNRAP.